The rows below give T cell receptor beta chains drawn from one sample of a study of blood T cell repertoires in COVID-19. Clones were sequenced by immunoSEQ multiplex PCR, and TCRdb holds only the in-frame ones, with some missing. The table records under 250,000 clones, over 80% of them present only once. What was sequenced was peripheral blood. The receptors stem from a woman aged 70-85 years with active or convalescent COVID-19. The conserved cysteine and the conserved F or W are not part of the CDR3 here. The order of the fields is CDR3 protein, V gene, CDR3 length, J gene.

CDR3: ASSAGQAGASYEQY
V: TRBV9
length: 14
J: TRBJ2-7

CDR3: ASSSRHRSEAF
V: TRBV11-2
length: 11
J: TRBJ1-1

CDR3: ASSGTGGSRPQH
V: TRBV19
length: 12
J: TRBJ1-5

CDR3: ASSLALAGGKEQY
V: TRBV7-8
length: 13
J: TRBJ2-7

CDR3: ASSQGRNTEAF
V: TRBV10-1
length: 11
J: TRBJ1-1

CDR3: ASSQTLAALTGEQF
V: TRBV5-1
length: 14
J: TRBJ2-1

CDR3: ASKPRTGENQPQH
V: TRBV19
length: 13
J: TRBJ1-5

CDR3: AWSVTLLGRTDSPLH
V: TRBV30
length: 15
J: TRBJ1-6

CDR3: ASSQDRGNNSPLH
V: TRBV5-4
length: 13
J: TRBJ1-6

CDR3: ASSQDLTVPPY
V: TRBV4-2
length: 11
J: TRBJ2-3

CDR3: ASSEAGGWTQH
V: TRBV6-1
length: 11
J: TRBJ1-5

CDR3: ASSLLDSNYGYT
V: TRBV5-1
length: 12
J: TRBJ1-2

CDR3: ASSPSGGYTGELF
V: TRBV7-2
length: 13
J: TRBJ2-2

CDR3: ASSVEQGAAGYT
V: TRBV9
length: 12
J: TRBJ1-2

CDR3: ASSLGSRNEQF
V: TRBV7-7
length: 11
J: TRBJ2-1

CDR3: ASSQGGGLQETQY
V: TRBV4-3
length: 13
J: TRBJ2-5

CDR3: ASSPRQGAGYT
V: TRBV2
length: 11
J: TRBJ1-2

CDR3: ASSRQRGVGETQY
V: TRBV3-1/TRBV3-2
length: 13
J: TRBJ2-5

CDR3: ASSRGQSNTEAF
V: TRBV5-5
length: 12
J: TRBJ1-1

CDR3: ASSFGGIYNSPLH
V: TRBV7-9
length: 13
J: TRBJ1-6

CDR3: ASSHRVGYGYT
V: TRBV14
length: 11
J: TRBJ1-2

CDR3: ASSQFAEDYGYT
V: TRBV11-2
length: 12
J: TRBJ1-2

CDR3: ASSPWTSQNTGELF
V: TRBV3-1/TRBV3-2
length: 14
J: TRBJ2-2

CDR3: ATSNNYGYT
V: TRBV24-1
length: 9
J: TRBJ1-2

CDR3: ASREGGGFSSGANVLT
V: TRBV2
length: 16
J: TRBJ2-6

CDR3: ASSGTGSRETQY
V: TRBV18
length: 12
J: TRBJ2-5

CDR3: ASSVGDDRVNEKLF
V: TRBV9
length: 14
J: TRBJ1-4

CDR3: ASSSTPTGGDTIY
V: TRBV6-5
length: 13
J: TRBJ1-3

CDR3: ASSPPGSNYGYT
V: TRBV7-9
length: 12
J: TRBJ1-2